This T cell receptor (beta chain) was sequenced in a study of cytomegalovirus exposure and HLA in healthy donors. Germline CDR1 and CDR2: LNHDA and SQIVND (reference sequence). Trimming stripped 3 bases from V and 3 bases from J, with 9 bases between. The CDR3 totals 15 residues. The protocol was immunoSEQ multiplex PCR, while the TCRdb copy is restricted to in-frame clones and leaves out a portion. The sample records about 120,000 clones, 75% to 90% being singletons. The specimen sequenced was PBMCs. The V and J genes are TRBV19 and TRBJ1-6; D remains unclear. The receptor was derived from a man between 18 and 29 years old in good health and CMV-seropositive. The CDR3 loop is CASSIRLNYNSPLHF. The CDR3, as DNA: TGTGCCAGTAGTATCCGACTGAACTATAATTCACCCCTCCACTTT. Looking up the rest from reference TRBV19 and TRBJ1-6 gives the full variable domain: DGGITQSPKYLFRKEGQNVTLSCEQNLNHDAMYWYRQDPGQGLRLIYYSQIVNDFQKGDIAEGYSVSREKKESFPLTVTSAQKNPTAFYLCASSIRLNYNSPLHFGNGTRLTVT.